What follows are 5 T cell receptor beta chains derived from one specimen sequenced in a study of cytomegalovirus exposure and HLA in healthy donors. Some clones are missing from TCRdb's copy, which holds only in-frame ones; the method was immunoSEQ multiplex PCR. The sample holds about 71,000 clones, about 94% seen once. Sequenced material: PBMCs. These receptors originate from a man in his late teens or twenties in good health and CMV-seropositive.

The CDR3, as DNA: TGCGCCAGCAGCCCCGGGACAGGGGGAAGCTACACCTTC. It specifies CASSPGTGGSYTF. The V and J genes are TRBV5-1 and TRBJ1-2, with TRBD1 matching over 11 bases. The CDR3 has 13 residues. Unmatched junction bases numbered 5, after V lost 4 bases and J lost 9 bases. CDR1 and CDR2 from the germline V gene are SGHRS and YFSETQ.

V is TRBV5-1 and J is TRBJ1-3; TRBD1 aligns across 11 bases. Germline CDR1 SGHRS, CDR2 YFSETQ. V lost 1 base and J lost 2; bases outside the gene matches: 2. The CDR3 runs to 16 residues. The CDR3 coding sequence is TGCGCCAGCAGCTTGAAGGGACAGGGGGCTGGAAACACCATATATTTT. It specifies CASSLKGQGAGNTIYF.

DNA for the CDR3: TGTGCCAGCAGCGTAGAGGCGGGGAGAGATACGCAGTATTTT. Translated: CASSVEAGRDTQYF. V gene TRBV9 combines with J gene TRBJ2-3, with D perhaps matching TRBD2 (6 bases). Trimming removed 0 bases at V and 5 bases at J, with 10 bases between. Germline V gene lookup returns CDR1 SGDLS and CDR2 YYNGEE. CDR3 length: 14 amino acids.

The chain employs TRBV19 and TRBJ2-1; 9 bases align to TRBD2. The CDR3 has 15 residues. Germline V gene sequence: CDR1 LNHDA, CDR2 SQIVND (reference sequence). With 6 bases clipped from V and 10 bases from J, the junction kept 13 bases outside the gene matches. Written as DNA, the CDR3 is TGTGCCAGTAGCCCAAGCGGGAGGAAGGGGATCGAGCAGTTCTTC. This translates into CASSPSGRKGIEQFF.

The chain has TRBV7-9 and TRBJ1-2; 8 nucleotides agree with TRBD1. Trimming removed 2 bases from V and 9 bases from J; junction bases left unmatched: 5. The germline CDR1 and CDR2 sequences are SEHNR and FQNEAQ (reference sequence). CDR3 length: 13 amino acids. The CDR3 protein is CASSLTWDRSYTF. CDR3 DNA sequence: TGTGCCAGCAGCTTAACGTGGGACAGGAGCTACACCTTC.